The 11 T cell receptor beta chains below were found in one sample sequenced in a study of T cell clonotyping in hematopoietic cell transplantation. Produced via immunoSEQ multiplex PCR; TCRdb's table is partial and in-frame only. The data contain some 30,000 clones, approximately 80% of them seen just once; the ten biggest clones take up approximately 6.6%. Time point in this sample: recipient sample about 28 days before transplant, after cytoreduction. Source: peripheral blood mononuclear cells, taken before stem cell transplant. Receptor source: a woman between 25 and 40 years old with chronic myeloid leukemia. Some clones in this sample may be carry-over from other donors' samples.

This clone was found a few times. The rearrangement links TRBV7-6 to TRBJ1-1, with 8 bases fitting TRBD1. Trimming at V came to 5 bases and at J to 0 bases, leaving 2 bases not matched to a gene. CDR3 length: 14 amino acids. Germline V gene lookup returns CDR1 SGHVS and CDR2 FNYEAQ. This CDR3 is CASSRQGLNTEAFF. In DNA, the CDR3 is TGTGCCAGCAGCCGACAGGGGTTGAACACTGAAGCTTTCTTT.

The gene calls are TRBV28 and TRBJ2-7; unclear D gene. CDR1 is MDHEN, CDR2 SYDVKM, per germline. The CDR3 spans 13 residues. Trimming pared 3 bases from V and 3 bases from J, leaving 9 bases between. CDR3: CASSFGLDYEQYF. The CDR3, as DNA: TGTGCCAGCAGTTTCGGATTGGACTACGAGCAGTACTTC.

The chain has TRBV4-1 and TRBJ2-1; 8 nucleotides agree with TRBD2. The V segment lost 4 bases and the J segment 5 bases; nucleotides outside the gene matches: 7. Germline V CDR1 and CDR2: MGHRA, YSYEKL. The CDR3 has 15 amino acids. CDR3 region: CASSLYSGIDNEQFF. CDR3 DNA sequence: TGCGCCAGCAGCCTCTATAGCGGGATTGACAATGAGCAGTTCTTC.

This rearrangement joins TRBV30 to TRBJ2-2; D is ambiguous. V lost 5 bases to trimming and J lost 9 bases, with 16 bases between them. Germline CDR1 and CDR2: GTSNPN and SVGIG (reference sequence). The CDR3 is made up of 13 amino acids. The CDR3 reads CAWLYDPWRELFF. The CDR3, as DNA: TGTGCCTGGCTGTACGATCCATGGAGGGAGCTGTTTTTT.

V and J are TRBV20-1 and TRBJ1-1; no reliable D call. V lost 8 bases to trimming and J lost 7 bases, with 14 bases between them. The CDR3 is made up of 11 amino acids. Germline CDR1 DFQATT, CDR2 SNEGSKA (reference sequence). The CDR3 loop is CSFRLEFEAFF. The CDR3, as DNA: TGCAGTTTCAGGCTGGAGTTTGAAGCTTTCTTT.

The V and J genes are TRBV11-2 and TRBJ1-2; D might be TRBD1 (6 bases). Germline assignment: CDR1 SGHAT and CDR2 FQNNGV. The CDR3 length is 15 residues. Between the trimmed V and J ends, which lost 5 bases and 4 bases, there was a span of 17 bases. The CDR3 here is CASSQTTGPLYGYTF. In nucleotides, the CDR3 is TGTGCCAGCAGCCAGACGACAGGCCCCCTCTATGGCTACACCTTC.

This chain uses TRBV6-1 with TRBJ1-2, with D possibly matching TRBD1 (6 bases). From germline, CDR1 is MNHNS and CDR2 SASEGT. The ends were cut back, 8 bases at V and 5 bases at J, with 15 bases in the middle. CDR3 length: 13 amino acids. CDR3: CASFEGEIYGYTF. The DNA for the CDR3 is TGTGCCAGCTTCGAGGGGGAGATTTATGGCTACACCTTC.

The V call is TRBV9, the J call TRBJ1-4; D is unresolved. The V gene lost 0 bases and the J gene lost 4 bases, with 10 bases spanning the gap. Germline loops: CDR1 SGDLS, CDR2 YYNGEE. The CDR3 totals 15 residues. CDR3 coding DNA: TGTGCCAGCAGCGTAGCTACTGGACGTAATGAAAAACTGTTTTTT. It codes for CASSVATGRNEKLFF.

This chain connects TRBV6-5 to TRBJ1-2; D is perhaps TRBD1 (5 bases). Deletions cut 1 base from V and 8 bases from J, with 17 bases between. Germline V CDR1 and CDR2: MNHEY, SVGAGI. The CDR3 extends over 15 amino acids. CDR3 bases: TGTGCCAGCAGTTACTACGGTAGAGGGGTATGGGGCTACACCTTC. It codes for CASSYYGRGVWGYTF.

The CDR3: CASSYRRGTDYGYTF. CDR3 DNA: TGTGCCAGCAGTTACCGCCGCGGGACGGACTATGGCTACACCTTC. The genes are TRBV6-5 and TRBJ1-2; D is possibly TRBD1 (5 bases). The CDR3 is 15 residues long. CDR1 is MNHEY and CDR2 is SVGAGI in the germline V gene. Trimming left V 2 bases short and J 3 bases short, with 13 bases between.

The chain uses TRBV6-5 and TRBJ1-2; D is unresolved. The CDR3 covers 11 residues. The V gene's germline CDR1 is MNHEY and CDR2 SVGAGI. With 6 bases removed from V and 8 bases from J, the gap between germline ends came to 10 bases. Here the CDR3 reads CASSSKRGYTF. Here the CDR3 DNA reads TGTGCCAGCAGCTCCAAAAGGGGCTACACCTTC.